This TCR beta chain emerged from a study of T cell repertoires in cytomegalovirus infection. The wider study: Indicated by public TCR beta signatures were CMV infection and matching HLA type. Study-level findings and limits: Cumulative public TCR beta family frequency identified carriers of CMV plus the relevant HLA. CMV-specific TCR beta clonotypes restricted by HLA-C were the ones dominating the ex vivo response.

TCRdb called the reads again in MiXCR, with one record for every CDR3 protein. Of about 530,000 distinct CDR3 sequences in the sample, more than 25% are singletons; the top ten hold approximately 13%. V was clipped by 6 bases and J by 5 bases, with 17 bases between them. The CDR3 contains 15 residues. Germline V gives CDR1 ENHRY, CDR2 SYGVKD. This clonotype was seen only a few times. Its antigen remains unidentified. V usage is TRBV10-3 and J usage is TRBJ1-5; D is undetermined. This sequence was found in a human donor in good health (CMV status not recorded). Some clones in this sample may be carry-over from other donors' samples. The sample comprised PBMCs. DNA of the CDR3: TGTGCCATCAGACCCGGACTTGCCGGGGATCAGCCCCAGCATTTT. This codes for CAIRPGLAGDQPQHF.